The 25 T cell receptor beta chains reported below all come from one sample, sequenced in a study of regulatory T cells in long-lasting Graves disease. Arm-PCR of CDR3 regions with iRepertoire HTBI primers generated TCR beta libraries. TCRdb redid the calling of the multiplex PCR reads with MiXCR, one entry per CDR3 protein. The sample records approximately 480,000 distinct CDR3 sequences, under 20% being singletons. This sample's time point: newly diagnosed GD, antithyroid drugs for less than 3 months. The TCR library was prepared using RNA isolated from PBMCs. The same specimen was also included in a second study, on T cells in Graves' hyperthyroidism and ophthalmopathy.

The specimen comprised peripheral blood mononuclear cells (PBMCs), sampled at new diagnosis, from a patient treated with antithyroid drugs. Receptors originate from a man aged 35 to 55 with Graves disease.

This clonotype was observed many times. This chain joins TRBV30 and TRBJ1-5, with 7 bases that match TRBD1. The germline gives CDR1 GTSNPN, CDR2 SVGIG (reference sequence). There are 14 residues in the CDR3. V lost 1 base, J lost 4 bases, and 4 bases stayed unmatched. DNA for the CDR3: TGTGCCTGGAGTGAGACAGGGAGGAATCAGCCCCAGCATTTT. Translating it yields CAWSETGRNQPQHF.

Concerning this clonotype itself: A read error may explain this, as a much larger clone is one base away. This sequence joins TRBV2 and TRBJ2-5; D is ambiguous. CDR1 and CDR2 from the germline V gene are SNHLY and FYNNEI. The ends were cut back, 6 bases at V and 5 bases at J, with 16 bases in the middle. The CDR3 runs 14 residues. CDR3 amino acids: CASSSSVVQETQYF. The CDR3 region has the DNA TGTGCCAGCAGCTCCTCAGTGGTCCAGGAGACCCAGTACTTC.

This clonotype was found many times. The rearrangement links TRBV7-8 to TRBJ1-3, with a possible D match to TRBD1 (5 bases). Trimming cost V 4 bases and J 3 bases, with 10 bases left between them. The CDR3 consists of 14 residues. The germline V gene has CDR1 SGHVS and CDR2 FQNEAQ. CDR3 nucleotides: TGTGCCAGCAGCTGGGGGACGGATGGAAACACCATATATTTT. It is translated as CASSWGTDGNTIYF.

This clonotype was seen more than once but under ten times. This CDR3 reads CASSLIARGDEQYF. CDR3 bases: TGTGCCAGCAGTTTAATAGCCCGGGGTGACGAGCAGTACTTC. V usage is TRBV12-3 or TRBV12-4 and J usage is TRBJ2-7, with D perhaps matching TRBD2 (5 bases). The CDR3 length is 14 residues. The V end lost 2 bases, the J end lost 5 bases, and 13 bases lay between the germline ends.

The CDR3 loop is CASSLWDVRAGELFF. DNA of the CDR3: TGTGCCAGCAGTTTATGGGATGTGCGGGCCGGGGAGCTGTTTTTT. The genes are TRBV28 and TRBJ2-2; the D gene is possibly TRBD2 (5 bases). Germline V gives CDR1 MDHEN, CDR2 SYDVKM. The V and J ends lost 0 bases and 6 bases respectively, with 11 bases between them. This CDR3 is 15 amino acids long.

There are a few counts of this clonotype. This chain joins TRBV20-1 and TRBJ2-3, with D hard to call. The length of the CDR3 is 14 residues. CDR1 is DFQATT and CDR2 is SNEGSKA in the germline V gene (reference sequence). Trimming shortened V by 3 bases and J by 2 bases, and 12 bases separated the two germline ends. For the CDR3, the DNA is TGCAGTGCTAGGAGTAGTTCCCTCACAGATACGCAGTATTTT. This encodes CSARSSSLTDTQYF.

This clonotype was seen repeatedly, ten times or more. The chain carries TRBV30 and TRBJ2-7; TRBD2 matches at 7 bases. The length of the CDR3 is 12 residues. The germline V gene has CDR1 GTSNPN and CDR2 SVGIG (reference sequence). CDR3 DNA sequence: TGTGCGGGGGGGGACGGAACCTACGAGCAGTACTTC. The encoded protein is CAGGDGTYEQYF.

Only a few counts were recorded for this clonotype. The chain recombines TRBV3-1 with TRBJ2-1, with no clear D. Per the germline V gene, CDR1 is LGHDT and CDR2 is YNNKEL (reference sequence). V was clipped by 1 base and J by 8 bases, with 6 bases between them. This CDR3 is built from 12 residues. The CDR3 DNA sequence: TGTGCCAGCAGCCAAGTGTCTTATGAGCAGTTCTTC. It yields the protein CASSQVSYEQFF.

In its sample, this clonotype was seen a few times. The CDR3 DNA is TGTGCCAGCAATGTCGGGGGAAGGGGCACAGATACGCAGTATTTT. This encodes CASNVGGRGTDTQYF. The chain carries TRBV27 and TRBJ2-3, with TRBD2 as a possible D gene (6 bases). The CDR3 has 15 amino acids. Germline assignment: CDR1 MNHEY and CDR2 SMNVEV (reference sequence). The V and J ends lost 7 bases and 1 base respectively, with 15 bases between them.

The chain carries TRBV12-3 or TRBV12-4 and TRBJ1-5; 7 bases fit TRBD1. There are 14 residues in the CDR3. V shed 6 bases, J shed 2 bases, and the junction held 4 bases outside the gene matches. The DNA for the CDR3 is TGTGCCAGCAGACGGACAGGTCGCAATCAGCCCCAGCATTTT. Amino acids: CASRRTGRNQPQHF.

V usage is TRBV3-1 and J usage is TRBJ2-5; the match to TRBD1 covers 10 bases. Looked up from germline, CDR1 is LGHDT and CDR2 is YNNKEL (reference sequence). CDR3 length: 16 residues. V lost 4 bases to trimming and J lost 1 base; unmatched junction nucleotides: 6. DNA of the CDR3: TGTGCCAGCAGCCTTCGGACAGGGGGTGGCCAAGAGACCCAGTACTTC. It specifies CASSLRTGGGQETQYF.

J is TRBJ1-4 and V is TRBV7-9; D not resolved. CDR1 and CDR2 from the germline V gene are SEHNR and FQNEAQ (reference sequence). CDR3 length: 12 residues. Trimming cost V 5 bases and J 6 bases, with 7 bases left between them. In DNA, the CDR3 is TGTGCCAGCAGCACCGCTTATGAAAAACTGTTTTTT. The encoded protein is CASSTAYEKLFF.

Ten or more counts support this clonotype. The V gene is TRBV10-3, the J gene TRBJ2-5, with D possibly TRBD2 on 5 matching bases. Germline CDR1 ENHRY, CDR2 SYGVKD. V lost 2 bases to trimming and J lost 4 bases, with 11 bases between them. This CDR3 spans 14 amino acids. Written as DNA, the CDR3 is TGTGCCATCAGTGAGGGACTGAGCAGAGAGACCCAGTACTTC. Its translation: CAISEGLSRETQYF.

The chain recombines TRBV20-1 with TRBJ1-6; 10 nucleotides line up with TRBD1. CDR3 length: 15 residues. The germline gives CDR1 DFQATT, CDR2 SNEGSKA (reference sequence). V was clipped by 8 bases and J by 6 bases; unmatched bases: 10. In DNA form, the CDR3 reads TGCAGTTTCCACCGAGGGACAGGGGTTAATTCACCCCTCCACTTT. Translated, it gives CSFHRGTGVNSPLHF.

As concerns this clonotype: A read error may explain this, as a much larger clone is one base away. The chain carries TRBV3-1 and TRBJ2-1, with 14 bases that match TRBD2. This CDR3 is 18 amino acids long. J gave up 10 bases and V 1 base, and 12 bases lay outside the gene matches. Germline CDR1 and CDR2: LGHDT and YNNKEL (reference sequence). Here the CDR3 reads CASSQGSGLAGVQEEQFF. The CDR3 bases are TGTGCCAGCAGCCAAGGGTCGGGACTAGCGGGAGTTCAGGAGGAGCAGTTCTTC.

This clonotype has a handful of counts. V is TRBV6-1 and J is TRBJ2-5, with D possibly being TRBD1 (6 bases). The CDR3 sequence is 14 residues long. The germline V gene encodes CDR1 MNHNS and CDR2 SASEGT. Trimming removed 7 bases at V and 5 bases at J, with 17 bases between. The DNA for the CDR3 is TGTGCCAGCACCCCACTTGGGGGCGGCGAGACCCAGTACTTC. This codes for CASTPLGGGETQYF.

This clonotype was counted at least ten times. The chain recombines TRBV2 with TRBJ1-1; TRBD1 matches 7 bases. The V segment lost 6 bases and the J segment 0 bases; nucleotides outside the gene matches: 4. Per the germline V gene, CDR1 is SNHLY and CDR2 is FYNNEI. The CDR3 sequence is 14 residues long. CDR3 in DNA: TGTGCCAGCAGAGAGACAGGGATGAACACTGAAGCTTTCTTT. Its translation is CASRETGMNTEAFF.

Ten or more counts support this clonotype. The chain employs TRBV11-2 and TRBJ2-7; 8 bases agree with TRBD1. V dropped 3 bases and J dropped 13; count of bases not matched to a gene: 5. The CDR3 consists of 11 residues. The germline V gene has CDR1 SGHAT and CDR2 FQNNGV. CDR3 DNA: TGTGCCAGCAGCTTTGACAGGGGTGTTTACTTC. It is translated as CASSFDRGVYF.

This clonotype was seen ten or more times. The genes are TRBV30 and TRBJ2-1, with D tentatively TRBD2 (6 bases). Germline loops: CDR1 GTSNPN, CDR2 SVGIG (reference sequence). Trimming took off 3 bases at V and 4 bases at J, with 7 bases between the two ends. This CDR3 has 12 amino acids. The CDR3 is CAWRGLYNEQFF. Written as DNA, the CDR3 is TGTGCCTGGAGGGGACTGTACAATGAGCAGTTCTTC.

The CDR3: CASSQSQAAPYEQYF. The CDR3 coding sequence is TGCGCCAGCAGCCAGTCACAGGCCGCTCCCTACGAGCAGTACTTC. V is TRBV4-1 and J is TRBJ2-7, with a possible D match to TRBD1 (5 bases). The CDR3 is 15 residues long. V lost 3 bases and J lost 2, with 14 bases in between. From germline, CDR1 is MGHRA and CDR2 YSYEKL.

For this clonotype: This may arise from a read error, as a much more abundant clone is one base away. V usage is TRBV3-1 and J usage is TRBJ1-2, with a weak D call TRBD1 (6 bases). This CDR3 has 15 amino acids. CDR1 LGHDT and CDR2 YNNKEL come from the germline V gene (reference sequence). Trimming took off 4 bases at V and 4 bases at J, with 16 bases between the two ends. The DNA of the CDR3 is TGTGCCAGCAGCCGCCGCGGGGGCAAAAGCTATGGCTACACCTTC. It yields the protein CASSRRGGKSYGYTF.

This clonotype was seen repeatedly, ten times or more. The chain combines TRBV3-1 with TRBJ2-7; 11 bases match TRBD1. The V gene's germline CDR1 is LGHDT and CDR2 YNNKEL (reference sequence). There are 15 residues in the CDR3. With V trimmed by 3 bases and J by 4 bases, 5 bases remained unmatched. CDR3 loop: CASSHTGTGGYEQYF. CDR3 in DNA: TGTGCCAGCAGCCACACGGGGACAGGGGGTTACGAGCAGTACTTC.

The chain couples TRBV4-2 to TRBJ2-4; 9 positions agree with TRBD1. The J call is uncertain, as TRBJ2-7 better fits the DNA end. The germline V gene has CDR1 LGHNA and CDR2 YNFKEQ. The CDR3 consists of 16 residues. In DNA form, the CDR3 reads TGTGCCAGCAGCCAAGAACACAGGGGGCGCCCCTACGAGCAGTACTTC. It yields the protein CASSQEHRGRPYEQYF.

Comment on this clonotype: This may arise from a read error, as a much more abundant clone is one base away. In DNA, the CDR3 is TGTGCCAGCAGCCCGGGCTTCCGGGAGACCCAGTACTTC. The encoded protein is CASSPGFRETQYF. The chain joins TRBV7-2 to TRBJ2-5; the D is unclear. The CDR3 extends over 13 amino acids. Per germline, CDR1 SGHTA and CDR2 FQGNSA. The V and J ends lost 5 bases and 5 bases respectively, with 12 bases between them.

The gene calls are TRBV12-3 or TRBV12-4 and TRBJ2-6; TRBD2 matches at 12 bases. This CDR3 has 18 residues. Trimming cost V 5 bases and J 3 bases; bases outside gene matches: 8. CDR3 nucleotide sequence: TGTGCCAGCAGTCATCGACTAGCGGGAGAAATTGGGGCCAACGTCCTGACTTTC. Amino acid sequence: CASSHRLAGEIGANVLTF.